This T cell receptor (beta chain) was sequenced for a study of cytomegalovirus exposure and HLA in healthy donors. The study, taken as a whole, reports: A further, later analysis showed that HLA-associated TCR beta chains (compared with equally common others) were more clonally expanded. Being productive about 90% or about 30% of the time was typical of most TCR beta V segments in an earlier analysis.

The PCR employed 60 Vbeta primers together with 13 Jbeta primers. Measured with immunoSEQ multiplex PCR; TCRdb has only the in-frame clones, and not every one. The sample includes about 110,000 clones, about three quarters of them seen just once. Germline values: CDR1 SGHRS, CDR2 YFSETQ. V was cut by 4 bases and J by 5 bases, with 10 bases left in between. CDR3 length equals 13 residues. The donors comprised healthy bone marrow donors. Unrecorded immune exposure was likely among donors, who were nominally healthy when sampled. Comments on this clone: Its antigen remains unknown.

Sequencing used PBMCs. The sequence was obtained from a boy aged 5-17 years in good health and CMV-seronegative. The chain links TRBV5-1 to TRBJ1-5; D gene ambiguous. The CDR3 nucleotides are TGCGCCAGCAGCCATGACACTGATCAGCCCCAGCATTTT. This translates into CASSHDTDQPQHF.